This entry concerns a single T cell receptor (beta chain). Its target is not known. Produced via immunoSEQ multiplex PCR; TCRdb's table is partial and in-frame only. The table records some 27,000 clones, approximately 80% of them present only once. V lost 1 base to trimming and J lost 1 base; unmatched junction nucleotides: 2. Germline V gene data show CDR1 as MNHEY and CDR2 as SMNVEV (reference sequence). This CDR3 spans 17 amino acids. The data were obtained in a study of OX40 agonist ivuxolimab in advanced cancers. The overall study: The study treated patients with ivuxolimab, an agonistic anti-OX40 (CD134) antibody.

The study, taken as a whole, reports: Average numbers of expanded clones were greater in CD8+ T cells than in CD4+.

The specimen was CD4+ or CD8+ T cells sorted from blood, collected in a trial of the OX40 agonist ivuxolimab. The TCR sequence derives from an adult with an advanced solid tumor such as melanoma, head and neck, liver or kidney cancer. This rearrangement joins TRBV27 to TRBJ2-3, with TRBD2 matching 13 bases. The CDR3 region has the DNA TGTGCCAGCAGTTTATGGGGACTAGCGGGGCGCACAGATACGCAGTATTTT. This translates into CASSLWGLAGRTDTQYF.